This is a list of T cell receptor beta chains from one sample in a study of T cells in localized non-small cell lung cancer. Libraries were prepared by immunoSEQ multiplex PCR; TCRdb keeps only in-frame clonotypes and omits some of them. The profile shows over 8,000 clones, about 90% of them singletons. Sequencing was performed on peripheral blood, taken before any cancer treatment. The origin of the receptors is a woman aged 35-75 years with stage I squamous cell lung carcinoma. Both conserved end residues are part of each CDR3. A D gene is named only where the DNA matches it firmly. Expanded clones are given a class, and other clones once, few, many or no size at all.

length: 15; D: TRBD1; V: TRBV11-2; size: once; J: TRBJ2-3; DNA: TGTGCCAGCAGCTTACGGGACAGGGAGACAGATACGCAGTATTTT; CDR3: CASSLRDRETDTQYF
length: 16; D: TRBD2; V: TRBV14; size: -; J: TRBJ2-3; DNA: TGTGCCAGCAGCCAAGAACTAGCGGGGTTAACAGATACGCAGTATTTT; CDR3: CASSQELAGLTDTQYF
length: 14; D: TRBD1; V: TRBV9; size: -; J: TRBJ1-5; DNA: TGTGCCAGCGGGGGACAGGCCCCTAATCAGCCCCAGCATTTT; CDR3: CASGGQAPNQPQHF
length: 20; D: -; V: TRBV2; size: once; J: TRBJ2-6; DNA: TGTGCCAGCAGTGAAGAATTCAGGGGACATAACTCTGTGGGGGCCAACGTCCTGACTTTC; CDR3: CASSEEFRGHNSVGANVLTF
length: 13; D: -; V: TRBV19; size: -; J: TRBJ1-1; DNA: TGTGCCAGTACATCCTTGGTGAACACTGAAGCTTTCTTT; CDR3: CASTSLVNTEAFF
length: 13; D: TRBD1; V: TRBV30; size: -; J: TRBJ1-6; DNA: TGTGCCTGGAGGGGGACAGGGGGCTCACCCCTCCACTTT; CDR3: CAWRGTGGSPLHF
length: 14; D: -; V: TRBV2; size: -; J: TRBJ2-2; DNA: TGTGCCAGCAGCGGGGGAATTGTCACCGGGGAGCTGTTTTTT; CDR3: CASSGGIVTGELFF
length: 15; D: TRBD1; V: TRBV30; size: -; J: TRBJ1-6; DNA: TGTGCCTGGAGTGATCCGGGACAGGTATATTCACCCCTCCACTTT; CDR3: CAWSDPGQVYSPLHF
length: 15; D: -; V: TRBV2; size: -; J: TRBJ2-6; DNA: TGTGCCAGCAGACCTACAGGGTCTGGGGCCAACGTCCTGACTTTC; CDR3: CASRPTGSGANVLTF
length: 13; D: -; V: TRBV2; size: -; J: TRBJ2-5; DNA: TGTGCCGCGGGGTCTCAGGGGACTGTGACCCAGTACTTC; CDR3: CAAGSQGTVTQYF
length: 16; D: -; V: TRBV6-6; size: -; J: TRBJ1-4; DNA: TGTGCCAGCAGTTACGGGCAGGCTGCAACTAATGAAAAACTGTTTTTT; CDR3: CASSYGQAATNEKLFF
length: 17; D: -; V: TRBV9; size: -; J: TRBJ1-3; DNA: TGTGCCAGCAGCGCAGGCCCTTGGGGCAGTGAGGGGAACACCATATATTTT; CDR3: CASSAGPWGSEGNTIYF
length: 17; D: TRBD1; V: TRBV7-2; size: -; J: TRBJ1-5; DNA: TGTGCCAGCAGCCCGACAGGACAGGGGGTTCGTAATCAGCCCCAGCATTTT; CDR3: CASSPTGQGVRNQPQHF
length: 11; D: -; V: TRBV6-5; size: -; J: TRBJ1-1; DNA: TGTGCCAGCTGCCAGGGAGAGGAAGCTTTCTTT; CDR3: CASCQGEEAFF
length: 18; D: -; V: TRBV6-1; size: -; J: TRBJ1-4; DNA: TGTGCCAGCAGTGAATTCGGGGGCAGCTCCTCAACTAATGAAAAACTGTTTTTT; CDR3: CASSEFGGSSSTNEKLFF
length: 15; D: TRBD1; V: TRBV29-1; size: -; J: TRBJ1-2; DNA: TGCAGCGTTGAAACGGGGGACAGGGCCTCGTATGGCTACACCTTC; CDR3: CSVETGDRASYGYTF
length: 15; D: -; V: TRBV19; size: once; J: TRBJ1-6; DNA: TGTGCCAGTAGCCCAGACAGGACCTATAATTCACCCCTCCACTTT; CDR3: CASSPDRTYNSPLHF
length: 13; D: -; V: TRBV6-1; size: -; J: TRBJ2-7; DNA: TGTGCCAGCAGTGAAGGAGGATGGTACGAGCAGTACTTC; CDR3: CASSEGGWYEQYF
length: 14; D: TRBD2; V: TRBV6-5; size: -; J: TRBJ2-3; DNA: TGTGCCAGCACGCAGCGGGGGGGCACAGATACGCAGTATTTT; CDR3: CASTQRGGTDTQYF
length: 13; D: TRBD1; V: TRBV5-1; size: -; J: TRBJ2-7; DNA: TGCGCCAGCAGCCGACAGGGCCCCTACGAGCAGTACTTC; CDR3: CASSRQGPYEQYF
length: 15; D: TRBD1; V: TRBV13; size: large; J: TRBJ2-1; DNA: TGTGCCAGCAGCTCCCGGGACAGGGGTGTGAATGAGCAGTTCTTC; CDR3: CASSSRDRGVNEQFF
length: 15; D: -; V: TRBV14; size: -; J: TRBJ1-3; DNA: TGTGCCAGCAGCCAAGACGGGTGGTCTGGAAACACCATATATTTT; CDR3: CASSQDGWSGNTIYF
length: 15; D: -; V: TRBV6-1; size: -; J: TRBJ2-5; DNA: TGTGCCAGCAGTGAATTTGGGACACAGCAAGAGACCCAGTACTTC; CDR3: CASSEFGTQQETQYF